This T cell receptor beta chain was sequenced during a study of blood T cell repertoires in COVID-19. TCRdb keeps only in-frame clones here, not all; method: immunoSEQ multiplex PCR. The profile shows approximately 46,000 clones, 65% to 90% of them singletons. The CDR3 is 14 amino acids. Germline V CDR1 and CDR2: MNHEY, SVGEGT. The V end was cut by 5 bases, the J end by 3 bases, with 11 bases between. The TCR sequence derives from a woman of 80 years or more with COVID-19, enrolled during active disease. Source material: peripheral blood. The rearrangement uses TRBV6-2 or TRBV6-3 and TRBJ1-5; the D gene is possibly TRBD1 (6 bases). CDR3 loop: CASSLWDNNQPQHF. For the CDR3, the DNA is TGTGCCAGCAGTCTCTGGGACAACAATCAGCCCCAGCATTTT.